Below, one T cell receptor beta chain is given with its context. The data were taken from a study of blood T cell repertoires in COVID-19. Study overall: Whether acute or convalescent, the COVID-19 samples came from the United States, Italy and Spain. The cDNA or gDNA used as material had been derived from T cells, B-cell-depleted T cells, or PBMCs.

CDR3 length: 16 amino acids. Per germline, CDR1 SGHTS and CDR2 YDEGEE. After removal of 3 bases from V and 3 bases from J, the junction contained 7 bases not matched to a gene. In the authors' workflow: From reference gene primer amplification, estimates of nucleated cell counts were derived. The data were produced by immunoSEQ multiplex PCR, yet TCRdb's version contains in-frame clones alone and is incomplete. Clone size and V and J calls were adopted from that table, with D and trimming inferred from the DNA. In the table there are about 73,000 clones, about 88% of which are singletons. The chain is built from TRBV5-8 and TRBJ1-4, with 8 bases that match TRBD1. Sequenced sample: peripheral blood. This TCR derives from a man older than 75 with acute or convalescent COVID-19. CDR3 nucleotide sequence: TGTGCCAGCAGCTCCGGACAGGGAGAAGCTAATGAAAAACTGTTTTTT. Translated: CASSSGQGEANEKLFF.